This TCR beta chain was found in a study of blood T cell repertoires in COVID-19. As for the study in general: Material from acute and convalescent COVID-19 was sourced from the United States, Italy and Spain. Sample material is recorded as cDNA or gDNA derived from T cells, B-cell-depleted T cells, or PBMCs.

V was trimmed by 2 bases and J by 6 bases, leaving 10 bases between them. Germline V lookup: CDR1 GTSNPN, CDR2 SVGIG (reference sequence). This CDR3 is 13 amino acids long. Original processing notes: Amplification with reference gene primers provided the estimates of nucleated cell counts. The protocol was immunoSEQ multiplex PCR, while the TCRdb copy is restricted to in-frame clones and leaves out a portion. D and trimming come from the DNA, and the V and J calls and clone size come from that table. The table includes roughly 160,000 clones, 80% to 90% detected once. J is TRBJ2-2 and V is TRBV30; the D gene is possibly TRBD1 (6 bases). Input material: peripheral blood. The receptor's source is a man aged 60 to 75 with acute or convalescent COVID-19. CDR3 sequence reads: CAWSQQGPGELFF. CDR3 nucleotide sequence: TGTGCCTGGAGTCAACAGGGTCCCGGGGAGCTGTTTTTT.